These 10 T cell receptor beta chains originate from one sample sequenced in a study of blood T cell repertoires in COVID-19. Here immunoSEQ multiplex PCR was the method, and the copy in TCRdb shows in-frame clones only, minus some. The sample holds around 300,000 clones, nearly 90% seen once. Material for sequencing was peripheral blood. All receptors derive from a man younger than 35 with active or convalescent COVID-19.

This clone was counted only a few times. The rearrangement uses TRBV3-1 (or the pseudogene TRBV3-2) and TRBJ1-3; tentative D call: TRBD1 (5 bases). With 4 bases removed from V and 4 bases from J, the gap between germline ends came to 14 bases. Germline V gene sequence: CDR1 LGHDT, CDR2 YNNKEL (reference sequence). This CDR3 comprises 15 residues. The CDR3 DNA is TGTGCCAGCAGCCCTCGTTCGGCAGGGGGAAACACCATATATTTT. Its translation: CASSPRSAGGNTIYF.

The CDR3 region has the DNA TGCGCCAGCAGCTTGGCCGTGGGACAGGGGTTCGCTGAAGCTTTCTTT. Translating it yields CASSLAVGQGFAEAFF. The chain employs TRBV5-1 and TRBJ1-1, with TRBD1 matching over 10 bases. Trimming at V came to 0 bases and at J to 6 bases, leaving 8 bases not matched to a gene. Germline-derived CDR1 and CDR2 are SGHRS and YFSETQ. The CDR3 extends over 16 amino acids.

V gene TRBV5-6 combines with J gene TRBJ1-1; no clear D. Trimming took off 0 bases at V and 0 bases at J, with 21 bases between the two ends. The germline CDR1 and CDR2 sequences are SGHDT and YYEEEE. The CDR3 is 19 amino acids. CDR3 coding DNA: TGTGCCAGCAGCTTGGCCAGAGGGATGGGCCACTCCATGAACACTGAAGCTTTCTTT. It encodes CASSLARGMGHSMNTEAFF.

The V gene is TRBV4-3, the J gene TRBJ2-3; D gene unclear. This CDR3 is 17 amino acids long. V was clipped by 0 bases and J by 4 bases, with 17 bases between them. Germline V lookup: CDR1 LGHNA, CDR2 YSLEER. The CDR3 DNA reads TGCGCCAGCAGCCAAGATATGACTGATTCCTTCGCAGATACGCAGTATTTT. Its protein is CASSQDMTDSFADTQYF.

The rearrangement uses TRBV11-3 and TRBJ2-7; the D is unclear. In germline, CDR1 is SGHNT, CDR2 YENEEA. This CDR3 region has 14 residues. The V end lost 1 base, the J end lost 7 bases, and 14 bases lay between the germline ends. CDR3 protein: CASSLGLSSGEQYF. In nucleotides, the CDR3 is TGTGCCAGCAGCTTAGGACTCTCCTCCGGAGAGCAGTACTTC.

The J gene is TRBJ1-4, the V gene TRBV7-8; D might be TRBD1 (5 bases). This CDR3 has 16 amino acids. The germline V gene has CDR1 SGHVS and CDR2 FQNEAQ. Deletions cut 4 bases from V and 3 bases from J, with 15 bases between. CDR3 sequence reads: CASSYPTAGANEKLFF. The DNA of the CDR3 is TGTGCCAGCAGCTACCCGACGGCGGGGGCTAATGAAAAACTGTTTTTT.

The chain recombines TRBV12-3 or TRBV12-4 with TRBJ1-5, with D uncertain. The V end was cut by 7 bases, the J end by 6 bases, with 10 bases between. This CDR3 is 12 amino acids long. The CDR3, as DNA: TGTGCCAGCATGAGGGTAGGTCAGCCCCAGCATTTT. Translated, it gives CASMRVGQPQHF.

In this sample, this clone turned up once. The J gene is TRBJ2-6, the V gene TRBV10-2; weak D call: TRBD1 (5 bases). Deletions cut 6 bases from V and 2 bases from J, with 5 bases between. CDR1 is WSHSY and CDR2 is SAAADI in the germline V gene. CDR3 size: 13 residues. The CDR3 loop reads CASRGPGANVLTF. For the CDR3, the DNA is TGCGCCAGCAGGGGGCCTGGGGCCAACGTCCTGACTTTC.

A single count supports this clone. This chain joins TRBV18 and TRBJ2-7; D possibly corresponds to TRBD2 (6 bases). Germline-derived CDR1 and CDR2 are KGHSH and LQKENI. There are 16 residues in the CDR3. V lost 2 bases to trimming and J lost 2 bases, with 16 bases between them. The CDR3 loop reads CASSPNGQAGTYEQYF. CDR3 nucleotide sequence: TGTGCCAGCTCACCAAATGGCCAGGCGGGGACCTACGAGCAGTACTTC. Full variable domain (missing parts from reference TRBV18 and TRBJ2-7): NAGVMQNPRHLVRRRGQEARLRCSPMKGHSHVYWYRQLPEEGLKFMVYLQKENIIDESGMPKERFSAEFPKEGPSILRIQQVVRGDSAAYFCASSPNGQAGTYEQYFGPGTRLTVT.

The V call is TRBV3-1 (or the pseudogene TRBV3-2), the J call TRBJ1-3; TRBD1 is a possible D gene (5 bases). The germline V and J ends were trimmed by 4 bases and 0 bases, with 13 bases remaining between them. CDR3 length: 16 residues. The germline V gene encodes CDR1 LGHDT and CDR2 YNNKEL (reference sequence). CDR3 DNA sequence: TGTGCCAGCAGCCTTTCCCGGGGGTTCTCTGGAAACACCATATATTTT. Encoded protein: CASSLSRGFSGNTIYF.